These 2 T cell receptor beta chains share one sample of origin, sequenced in a study of blood T cell repertoires in COVID-19. Here immunoSEQ multiplex PCR was the method, and the copy in TCRdb shows in-frame clones only, minus some. Here the sample spans more than 300,000 clones, about 90% being singletons. Sequences were obtained from peripheral blood. All receptors come from a man aged 18 to 30 who had recovered from COVID-19.

V usage is TRBV4-1 and J usage is TRBJ1-1, with D hard to call. Germline V gene sequence: CDR1 MGHRA, CDR2 YSYEKL. The germline V and J ends were trimmed by 6 bases and 2 bases, with 16 bases remaining between them. The CDR3 consists of 15 residues. DNA for the CDR3: TGCGCCAGCAGGCAAAGTCGACTCAGAAACACTGAAGCTTTCTTT. It codes for CASRQSRLRNTEAFF.

The chain carries TRBV28 and TRBJ2-4; D perhaps matches TRBD2 (7 bases). The CDR3 contains 14 residues. Trimming left V 1 base short and J 7 bases short, with 11 bases between. Germline lookup yields CDR1 MDHEN and CDR2 SYDVKM. CDR3 in DNA: TGTGCCAGCAGTTTATCAGGGGAGGGGAACATTCAGTACTTC. Encoded protein: CASSLSGEGNIQYF.